The 22 T cell receptor beta chains below come from one sample, sequenced in a study of OX40 agonist ivuxolimab in advanced cancers. TCRdb's copy holds only in-frame clones and misses some; the assay was immunoSEQ multiplex PCR. The profile shows fewer than 40,000 clones, roughly 89% of them singletons. This specimen was CD4+ or CD8+ T cells sorted from blood, taken in a trial of the OX40 agonist ivuxolimab. The receptors here all came from an adult with an advanced solid tumor such as melanoma, head and neck, liver or kidney cancer.

This clone showed up just once. The J gene is TRBJ2-7, the V gene TRBV27; D is unresolved. Between the trimmed V and J ends, which lost 2 bases and 3 bases, there was a span of 5 bases. The CDR3 covers 12 residues. The germline V gene has CDR1 MNHEY and CDR2 SMNVEV (reference sequence). The CDR3 DNA is TGTGCCAGCAGTTTAAATCTCTACGAGCAGTACTTC. Its translation: CASSLNLYEQYF.

This chain joins TRBV7-9 and TRBJ2-2, with D possibly TRBD2 on 5 matching bases. The CDR3 runs to 14 residues. The V gene's germline CDR1 is SEHNR and CDR2 FQNEAQ (reference sequence). Trimming shortened V by 10 bases and J by 4 bases, and 16 bases separated the two germline ends. The CDR3 DNA is TGTGCCAACGCCGGACTTTTTTTCACCGGGGAGCTGTTTTTT. Protein: CANAGLFFTGELFF.

V is TRBV27 and J is TRBJ1-5; D is possibly TRBD1 (5 bases). The CDR3 length is 13 residues. Germline V gene lookup returns CDR1 MNHEY and CDR2 SMNVEV (reference sequence). The V end was cut by 4 bases, the J end by 6 bases, with 10 bases between. Here the CDR3 DNA reads TGTGCCAGCAGTTCCTCTGGGGGTCAGCCCCAGCATTTT. This gives the protein CASSSSGGQPQHF.

The chain carries TRBV19 and TRBJ2-7; D is perhaps TRBD1 or TRBD2 (6 bases each). V gave up 1 base and J gave up 0 bases, with 13 bases separating them. Germline CDR1 is LNHDA and CDR2 is SQIVND (reference sequence). The CDR3 consists of 16 residues. The CDR3 loop is CASSIVRGPYSYEQYF. The CDR3 region has the DNA TGTGCCAGTAGTATAGTTCGGGGGCCTTACTCCTACGAGCAGTACTTC.

This clone showed up just a few times. The chain combines TRBV4-2 with TRBJ2-1; 8 nucleotides match TRBD2. Per the germline V gene, CDR1 is LGHNA and CDR2 is YNFKEQ. The CDR3 spans 12 residues. V was pared by 8 bases and J by 10 bases, with 7 bases of the junction left unmatched. CDR3 protein: CASRAGAGEQFF. Written as DNA, the CDR3 is TGTGCCAGCCGAGCGGGAGCCGGGGAGCAGTTCTTC.

Here the CDR3 DNA reads TGTGCCAGCAAATTAGGCCAGGGGGGTCGCAATGAGCAGTTCTTC. Translating gives CASKLGQGGRNEQFF. This chain links TRBV2 with TRBJ2-1, with D perhaps TRBD1 (7 bases). The CDR3 runs 15 residues. CDR1 and CDR2 from the germline V gene are SNHLY and FYNNEI. V lost 7 bases and J lost 6, with 19 bases in between.

The genes are TRBV9 and TRBJ1-2, with 10 positions matching TRBD1. The trim removed 0 bases at V and 7 bases at J, leaving 6 bases unmatched. The CDR3 covers 15 residues. Germline V gene lookup returns CDR1 SGDLS and CDR2 YYNGEE. The CDR3 region is CASSVVGQGDRGYTF. CDR3 nucleotide sequence: TGTGCCAGCAGCGTAGTAGGACAGGGGGATCGTGGCTACACCTTC.

Turning to this clone: The same CDR3 is also encoded by other DNA sequences in this sample. V is TRBV19 and J is TRBJ2-3; D is perhaps TRBD2 (5 bases). The CDR3 has 14 amino acids. Trimming stripped 1 base from V and 0 bases from J, with 5 bases between. CDR1 is LNHDA, CDR2 SQIVND, per germline (reference sequence). This CDR3 is CASSIGGSTDTQYF. CDR3 in DNA: TGTGCCAGTAGTATAGGCGGGAGCACAGATACGCAGTATTTT.

V is TRBV6-1 and J is TRBJ2-5; 10 bases are a match to TRBD2. With V trimmed by 2 bases and J by 5 bases, 8 bases remained unmatched. This CDR3 is 16 amino acids long. CDR1 and CDR2 (germline): MNHNS, SASEGT. The CDR3 region has the DNA TGTGCCAGCAGTGAATGGCCCAGCGGGGGGGCTGAGACCCAGTACTTC. Its protein product is CASSEWPSGGAETQYF.

The rearrangement joins TRBV7-9 to TRBJ2-2; 8 bases fit TRBD2. This CDR3 region has 17 residues. CDR1 and CDR2 from the germline V gene are SEHNR and FQNEAQ (reference sequence). V shed 3 bases and J 4 bases; nucleotides not matched to a gene: 10. CDR3 amino acids: CASSFGSLADRTGELFF. CDR3 bases: TGTGCCAGCAGCTTCGGTTCACTAGCGGATCGCACCGGGGAGCTGTTTTTT.

This clone occurred a few times. The V gene is TRBV7-9, the J gene TRBJ1-5; D unclear. The CDR3 totals 14 residues. Germline CDR1 reads SEHNR; CDR2 reads FQNEAQ (reference sequence). V was pared by 5 bases and J by 0 bases, with 8 bases between. The CDR3: CASSAQNSNQPQHF. In nucleotides, the CDR3 is TGTGCCAGCAGCGCACAGAATAGCAATCAGCCCCAGCATTTT.

This clone was seen once. The chain is built from TRBV19 and TRBJ2-1; 12 bases align to TRBD2. Germline trimming cut 6 bases from V and 2 bases from J; bases unmatched to any gene: 5. The CDR3 runs 16 residues. Germline V gene sequence: CDR1 LNHDA, CDR2 SQIVND (reference sequence). The CDR3 bases are TGTGCCAGTAGAACTAGCGGGGGGCTGGCCTACAATGAGCAGTTCTTC. This gives the protein CASRTSGGLAYNEQFF. Filled out from reference TRBV19 and TRBJ2-1, the complete variable domain reads DGGITQSPKYLFRKEGQNVTLSCEQNLNHDAMYWYRQDPGQGLRLIYYSQIVNDFQKGDIAEGYSVSREKKESFPLTVTSAQKNPTAFYLCASRTSGGLAYNEQFFGPGTRLTVL.

This clone was detected once. The DNA for the CDR3 is TGTGCCAGCAGCTTAGGACAGCCATATAGCAATCAGCCCCAGCATTTT. Amino acids: CASSLGQPYSNQPQHF. V usage is TRBV7-2 and J usage is TRBJ1-5; D is possibly TRBD1 (5 bases). Germline V CDR1 and CDR2: SGHTA, FQGNSA. Trimming pared 1 base from V and 0 bases from J, leaving 10 bases between. The CDR3 consists of 16 residues.

V and J are TRBV9 and TRBJ1-2; D not certain. This CDR3 is built from 13 residues. Germline CDR1 SGDLS, CDR2 YYNGEE. V was cut by 0 bases and J by 8 bases, with 11 bases left in between. CDR3 DNA: TGTGCCAGCAGCGTAGGTTCTCCCGGGGGCTACACCTTC. Translation: CASSVGSPGGYTF.

The rearrangement joins TRBV19 to TRBJ1-1, with 8 nucleotides matching TRBD1. After removal of 5 bases from V and 1 base from J, the junction contained 3 bases not matched to a gene. This CDR3 comprises 14 residues. The germline gives CDR1 LNHDA, CDR2 SQIVND (reference sequence). CDR3 in amino acids: CASSLGTGNTEAFF. The CDR3 DNA reads TGTGCCAGTAGTCTCGGGACAGGGAACACTGAAGCTTTCTTT. Together with reference TRBV19 and TRBJ1-1, the CDR3 gives the full variable domain: DGGITQSPKYLFRKEGQNVTLSCEQNLNHDAMYWYRQDPGQGLRLIYYSQIVNDFQKGDIAEGYSVSREKKESFPLTVTSAQKNPTAFYLCASSLGTGNTEAFFGQGTRLTVV.

In nucleotides, the CDR3 is TGTGCCAGCAGTTACCGGGACAGGGGATTCAATGAGCAGTTCTTC. As protein: CASSYRDRGFNEQFF. V is TRBV6-6 and J is TRBJ2-1; 10 bases line up with TRBD1. The CDR3 length is 15 residues. Germline trimming cut 2 bases from V and 6 bases from J; bases unmatched to any gene: 4. In germline, CDR1 is MNHNY, CDR2 SVGAGI (reference sequence).

V and J are TRBV5-1 and TRBJ1-3; 12 bases are a match to TRBD1. Germline-derived CDR1 and CDR2 are SGHRS and YFSETQ. The CDR3 is 18 residues long. V lost 1 base to trimming and J lost 5 bases; unmatched junction nucleotides: 10. The CDR3 sequence is CASSLTASGQGARNTIYF. For the CDR3, the DNA is TGCGCCAGCAGCTTGACCGCCTCGGGACAGGGGGCCAGAAACACCATATATTTT.

The chain is built from TRBV29-1 and TRBJ1-2; D is unresolved. The CDR3 is 12 residues long. Germline values: CDR1 SQVTM, CDR2 ANQGSEA. The germline V and J ends were trimmed by 2 bases and 0 bases, with 4 bases remaining between them. CDR3 in DNA: TGCAGCGTTGAACAACCTAACTATGGCTACACCTTC. Residues: CSVEQPNYGYTF.

The rearrangement joins TRBV15 to TRBJ1-1; TRBD1 aligns across 8 bases. V shed 5 bases, J shed 6 bases, and the junction held 5 bases outside the gene matches. Per the germline V gene, CDR1 is LNHNV and CDR2 is YYDKDF (reference sequence). The CDR3 is made up of 13 amino acids. The CDR3 DNA reads as TGTGCCACCAGCCGAGGACAGGGACCTGAAGCTTTCTTT. Encoded protein: CATSRGQGPEAFF.

The chain has TRBV5-1 and TRBJ2-1, with 10 positions matching TRBD2. This CDR3 region has 16 residues. Germline V lookup: CDR1 SGHRS, CDR2 YFSETQ. The V and J ends lost 4 bases and 0 bases, in that order; junction bases with no gene match: 4. The CDR3 is CASSPSSGGSYNEQFF. The CDR3 DNA reads TGCGCCAGCAGCCCCTCTAGCGGGGGCTCCTACAATGAGCAGTTCTTC.

V and J are TRBV4-1 and TRBJ2-1, with no clear D. This CDR3 is built from 11 residues. Germline lookup yields CDR1 MGHRA and CDR2 YSYEKL. Trimming left V 6 bases short and J 3 bases short, with 3 bases between. The CDR3 region is CASRNYNEQFF. DNA for the CDR3: TGCGCCAGCAGAAACTACAATGAGCAGTTCTTC.

This chain uses TRBV7-2 with TRBJ1-4; D gene ambiguous. Trimming cost V 3 bases and J 0 bases, with 8 bases left between them. This CDR3 region has 15 residues. Per germline, CDR1 SGHTA and CDR2 FQGNSA. The CDR3 protein is CASSFLGATNEKLFF. The CDR3 coding sequence is TGTGCCAGCAGCTTTCTCGGGGCAACTAATGAAAAACTGTTTTTT.